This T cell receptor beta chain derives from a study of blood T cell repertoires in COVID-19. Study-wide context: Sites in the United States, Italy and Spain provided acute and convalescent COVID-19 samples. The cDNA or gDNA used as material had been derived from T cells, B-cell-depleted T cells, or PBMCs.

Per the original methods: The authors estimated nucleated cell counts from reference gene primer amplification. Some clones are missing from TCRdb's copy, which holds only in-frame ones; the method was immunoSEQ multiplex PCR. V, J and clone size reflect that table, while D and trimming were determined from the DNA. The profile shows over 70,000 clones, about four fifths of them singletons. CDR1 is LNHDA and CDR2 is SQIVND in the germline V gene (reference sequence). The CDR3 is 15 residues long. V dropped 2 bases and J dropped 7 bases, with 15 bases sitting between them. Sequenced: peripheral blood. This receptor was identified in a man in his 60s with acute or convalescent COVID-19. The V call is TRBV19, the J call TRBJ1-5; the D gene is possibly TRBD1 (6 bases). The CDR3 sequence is CASSIMRGAGQPQHF. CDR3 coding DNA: TGTGCCAGTAGTATAATGCGGGGGGCAGGACAGCCCCAGCATTTT.